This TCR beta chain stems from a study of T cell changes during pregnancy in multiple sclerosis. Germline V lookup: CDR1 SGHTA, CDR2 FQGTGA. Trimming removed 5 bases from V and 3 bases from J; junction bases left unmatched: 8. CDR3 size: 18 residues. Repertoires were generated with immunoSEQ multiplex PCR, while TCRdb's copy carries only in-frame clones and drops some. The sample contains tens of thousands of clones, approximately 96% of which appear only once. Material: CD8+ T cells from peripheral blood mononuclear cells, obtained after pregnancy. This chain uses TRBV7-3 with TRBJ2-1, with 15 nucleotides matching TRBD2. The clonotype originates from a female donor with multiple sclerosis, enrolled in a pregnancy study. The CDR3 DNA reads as TGTGCCAGCAGCGCCGGACTAGCGGGAGGGCCGAACTACAATGAGCAGTTCTTC. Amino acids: CASSAGLAGGPNYNEQFF.